The 12 T cell receptor beta chains reported below all come from one sample, sequenced in a study of blood T cells in healthy people across ages. A J-beta primer mix and a sample-barcoded 5' primer were used in a second PCR of roughly 7 to 12 cycles. TCRdb re-derived calls from the 5' RACE reads in MiXCR, one entry per CDR3 protein. Here the sample spans around 1,700,000 distinct CDR3 sequences, roughly 28% being singletons. Specimen: blood. The source is a woman aged 25 to 39 in good health.

This clonotype was counted many times. The J gene is TRBJ2-7, the V gene TRBV21-1; the table's D gene call, TRBD1, was not cross checked with the DNA. TRBV21-1 is annotated as a pseudogene. The CDR3 runs 16 residues. The CDR3 protein is CASSKVAGSPPYEQYF. The CDR3 nucleotides are TGTGCCAGCAGCAAAGTGGCAGGGAGCCCGCCCTACGAGCAGTACTTC.

The chain links TRBV29-1 to TRBJ2-7; no firm D call. This CDR3 spans 13 amino acids. V lost 2 bases and J 0 bases, leaving 8 bases between the germline ends. Germline lookup yields CDR1 SQVTM and CDR2 ANQGSEA. CDR3 nucleotide sequence: TGCAGCGTTGAACCTACTAACTCCTACGAGCAGTACTTC. This translates into CSVEPTNSYEQYF.

This clonotype has a count of ten or more. The chain employs TRBV18 and TRBJ2-1; D remains ambiguous. Per germline, CDR1 KGHSH and CDR2 LQKENI. V lost 3 bases and J 6 bases, leaving 15 bases between the germline ends. The CDR3 runs 15 residues. The CDR3 region is CASSPGQVPINEQFF. CDR3 nucleotide sequence: TGTGCCAGCTCACCCGGGCAGGTCCCCATCAATGAGCAGTTCTTC.

The genes are TRBV7-2 and TRBJ1-6; 8 bases are a match to TRBD1. The CDR3 runs 17 residues. V shed 2 bases and J 0 bases; nucleotides not matched to a gene: 3. Germline CDR1 SGHTA, CDR2 FQGNSA. The CDR3 loop is CASSLRQGYSYNSPLHF. In DNA, the CDR3 is TGTGCCAGCAGCTTAAGACAGGGGTACTCCTATAATTCACCCCTCCACTTT.

With regard to this clonotype: A much larger clone lies a single base off, so this may be a read error. The rearrangement links TRBV20-1 to TRBJ2-7; 10 bases line up with TRBD2. CDR1 and CDR2 (germline): DFQATT, SNEGSKA (reference sequence). This CDR3 comprises 14 residues. Trimming took 6 bases from V and 7 from J; bases not matched to a gene: 12. CDR3 amino acids: CSAILAGADNEQYF. In DNA form, the CDR3 reads TGCAGTGCGATCCTAGCGGGGGCGGACAATGAGCAGTACTTC.

This clonotype was recorded at least ten times. V usage is TRBV5-1 and J usage is TRBJ2-3, with TRBD2 matching over 9 bases. Per the germline V gene, CDR1 is SGHRS and CDR2 is YFSETQ. After removal of 0 bases from V and 3 bases from J, the junction contained 2 bases not matched to a gene. The CDR3 runs 15 residues. CDR3 sequence (DNA): TGCGCCAGCAGCTTGGAGGGACTAGCAACAGATACGCAGTATTTT. Translation gives CASSLEGLATDTQYF.

There are a few counts of this clonotype. V and J are TRBV14 and TRBJ2-5, with D possibly being TRBD1 (6 bases). This CDR3 is built from 14 residues. V gave up 0 bases and J gave up 2 bases, with 7 bases separating them. Germline CDR1 is SGHDN and CDR2 is FVKESK. CDR3 amino acids: CASSQDGQQETQYF. CDR3 nucleotide sequence: TGTGCCAGCAGCCAAGATGGACAGCAAGAGACCCAGTACTTC.

The sample holds many counts of this clonotype. J is TRBJ2-1 and V is TRBV5-1, with 9 bases identical to TRBD2. Trimming at V came to 1 base and at J to 8 bases, leaving 7 bases not matched to a gene. Germline assignment: CDR1 SGHRS and CDR2 YFSETQ. This CDR3 comprises 15 residues. As DNA, the CDR3 is TGCGCCAGCAGCTTGAGAGCGGGAGGTCGGTATGAGCAGTTCTTC. Amino acid sequence: CASSLRAGGRYEQFF.

A note on this clonotype: Since a much larger clone is just one base distant, this may be a read error. This sequence joins TRBV4-1 and TRBJ2-6; D ambiguous. This CDR3 has 17 residues. CDR1 MGHRA and CDR2 YSYEKL come from the germline V gene. This CDR3 reads CASNQDSSGSGANVLTF. The CDR3 region has the DNA TGCGCCAGCAACCAAGATAGTTCCGGATCTGGGGCCAACGTCCTGACTTTC.

V usage is TRBV5-1 and J usage is TRBJ2-6; D ambiguous. V was pared by 4 bases and J by 0 bases, with 11 bases between. Germline V gene data show CDR1 as SGHRS and CDR2 as YFSETQ. The CDR3 is 16 residues long. The CDR3 sequence: CASSPSPSSGANVLTF. The CDR3 DNA reads TGCGCCAGCAGCCCGTCCCCCAGCTCTGGGGCCAACGTCCTGACTTTC.

This clonotype was picked up a small number of times. The chain joins TRBV20-1 to TRBJ2-3; no reliable D call. Germline assignment: CDR1 DFQATT and CDR2 SNEGSKA (reference sequence). The CDR3 is made up of 13 amino acids. V dropped 5 bases and J dropped 2 bases, with 11 bases sitting between them. CDR3 nucleotide sequence: TGCAGTGCTCTTGGACGATCCACAGATACGCAGTATTTT. Protein: CSALGRSTDTQYF.

The rearrangement joins TRBV20-1 to TRBJ1-5, with D unclear. V shed 6 bases and J shed 4 bases, with 13 bases lying between them. The CDR3 consists of 13 residues. Germline values: CDR1 DFQATT, CDR2 SNEGSKA (reference sequence). CDR3 amino acids: CSAPDGRNQPQHF. CDR3 DNA: TGCAGTGCCCCGGACGGGAGAAATCAGCCCCAGCATTTT.